This record concerns one T cell receptor (beta chain) sequence. The specificity of this receptor is unknown. Per-base qualities were not stored, and no clone one base away is much larger. This record belongs to a study of blood T cell repertoires in COVID-19 (dated by TCRdb to about 2020). With respect to the entire study: The collaborator samples originated in the United States, Italy and Spain and spanned the acute and convalescent phases of COVID-19. The prospective study material was composed of cDNA or gDNA derived from T cells, B-cell-depleted T cells, or PBMCs. Deeply sampled blood TCRbeta repertoires from subjects exposed to, actively infected with, or recovered from COVID-19 were included in the dataset. The repertoires were released in a freely available public database meant as a resource for research on the immune response to SARS-CoV-2. The samples were drawn from two sources: the first 160 participants of the ongoing ImmuneRACE study, and fewer than 1,500 subjects contributed by 6 global collaborators. The sample metadata nearly always contained a de-identified subject ID, COVID-19 status, age in years and sex. Where HLA class I and class II types were available, the types were taken from metadata supplied by the sample provider, not from assay-based typing. On the study overall, not on this receptor specifically: Clinical and demographic metadata were provided uncurated, with the amount varying by source and participant.

The immunoSEQ Assay, a bias-controlled multiplex PCR, was used to amplify TCRbeta CDR3 regions from genomic DNA. The paper's data handling went like this. Nucleated cell counts per sample were estimated from amplification of reference gene primers within the assay. Sequence reads were collapsed and filtered to measure the absolute abundance of every unique TCRbeta CDR3 rearrangement. For each sample, productive Simpson clonality was calculated as the square root of Simpson's diversity index across productive rearrangements. Imported from immuneACCESS, the table was reduced by TCRdb to in-frame sequences with V and J called. These copies leave out some clones; in studies compared against another copy, an unresolved V gene accounts for under half, and the cause of the remainder is not known. That table furnishes V, J and clone size, whereas the DNA furnished D and trimming. The sample includes some 150,000 clones, with around 84% observed a single time. About 40% of the sample is taken by the ten largest.

The collaborating institutions used their own protocols to collect whole blood in K2EDTA tubes. Collaborator samples were shipped for TCRbeta analysis as frozen whole blood, isolated PBMCs, or DNA extracted from either sample type. The CDR3 starts with the cysteine, ends with the phenylalanine, and has 14 residues. CDR3 DNA is the only sequence kept; it has 42 bases, read in frame from the first base. The germline ends are 14 bases apart after V is trimmed by 6 bases and J by 5 bases. The germline V gene encodes CDR1 MRHNA and CDR2 SNTAGT. What was sequenced was peripheral blood. Recombination connected TRBV6-4 to TRBJ2-1; TRBD2 is possibly the D segment (6 matching bases). This receptor was taken from a human donor in a cohort sampled during active COVID-19. At the DNA level, the sequence is TGTGCCAGCAGCCGGATAGCGGCTAACAATGAGCAGTTCTTC. It codes for CASSRIAANNEQFF.